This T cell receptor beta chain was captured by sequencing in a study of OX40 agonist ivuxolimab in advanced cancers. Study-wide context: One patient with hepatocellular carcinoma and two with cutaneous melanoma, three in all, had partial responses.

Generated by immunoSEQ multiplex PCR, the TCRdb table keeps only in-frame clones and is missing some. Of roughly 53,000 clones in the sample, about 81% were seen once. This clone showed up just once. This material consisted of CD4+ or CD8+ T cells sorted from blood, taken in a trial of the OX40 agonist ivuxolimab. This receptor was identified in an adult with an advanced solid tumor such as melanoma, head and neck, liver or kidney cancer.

This CDR3 reads CTSSPSGAERSSYNSPLHF. DNA of the CDR3: TGCACCAGCAGCCCCTCGGGAGCGGAACGAAGCTCCTATAATTCACCCCTCCACTTT. V usage is TRBV1 and J usage is TRBJ1-6. TRBV1 is labeled a pseudogene. This CDR3 is 19 amino acids long.